This T cell receptor beta chain was sequenced for a study of CD8 T cells in ankylosing spondylitis. The CDR3 has 16 residues. Trimming at V came to 7 bases and at J to 0 bases, leaving 7 bases not matched to a gene. Germline values: CDR1 MNHNS, CDR2 SASEGT. The table lists this clonotype with a few counts. MiXCR, applied by TCRdb to the 5' RACE reads, yields one record per CDR3 protein. The table records some 200,000 distinct CDR3 sequences, around a quarter of them present only once. V gene TRBV6-1 combines with J gene TRBJ2-1, with 9 bases that match TRBD2. Sequenced input: blood, either unsorted or a sorted T cell fraction (not recorded which). This TCR came from a male donor with ankylosing spondylitis or in good health (not recorded which). DNA of the CDR3: TGTGCCAGCAAAATAGCGGGAGTCACCTCCTACAATGAGCAGTTCTTC. Residues: CASKIAGVTSYNEQFF.